The 26 T cell receptor beta chains below all came from one sample that was sequenced in a study of shared clonotypes between healthy human individuals. Here immunoSEQ multiplex PCR was the method, and the copy in TCRdb shows in-frame clones only, minus some. The repertoire holds some 2.4 million clones, more than 85% seen once, with approximately 0.35% in the top ten. The specimen was naive CD4+ T cells from PBMCs. Subset denoted: CD45RA+ positively selected. These TCRs come from a man between 18 and 35 years old in good health. Some clones in this sample may be carry-over from other donors' samples.

Only one count was recorded for this clone. J is TRBJ1-2 and V is TRBV28; TRBD1 agrees at 10 bases. CDR3 length: 17 amino acids. The germline V gene encodes CDR1 MDHEN and CDR2 SYDVKM. V lost 5 bases and J lost 1; bases outside the gene matches: 10. The CDR3 coding sequence is TGTGCCAGCAGTCTTGGACAGGGGGATTACGGTAACTATGGCTACACCTTC. Translated: CASSLGQGDYGNYGYTF.

The chain links TRBV2 to TRBJ1-1, with a weak D call TRBD1 (5 bases). Trimming shortened V by 8 bases and J by 1 base, and 11 bases separated the two germline ends. The V gene's germline CDR1 is SNHLY and CDR2 FYNNEI. This CDR3 comprises 13 residues. The CDR3 region is CASSIGQNTEAFF. Written as DNA, the CDR3 is TGTGCCAGCTCTATTGGACAGAACACTGAAGCTTTCTTT. Supplemented by reference TRBV2 and TRBJ1-1, the full variable domain reads EPEVTQTPSHQVTQMGQEVILRCVPISNHLYFYWYRQILGQKVEFLVSFYNNEISEKSEIFDDQFSVERPDGSNFTLKIRSTKLEDSAMYFCASSIGQNTEAFFGQGTRLTVV.

This clone was detected only once. Other DNA sequences of this sample code for an identical CDR3. The CDR3 region has the DNA TGTGCCAGCAGTTTCCCTCCCTCCTACGAGCAGTACTTC. Its protein product is CASSFPPSYEQYF. The rearrangement uses TRBV28 and TRBJ2-7; D is unclear. CDR3 length: 13 amino acids. V shed 3 bases and J shed 0 bases, with 6 bases lying between them. Germline CDR1 and CDR2: MDHEN and SYDVKM.

The V and J genes are TRBV5-8 and TRBJ2-3; D not resolved. V lost 4 bases and J 0 bases, leaving 15 bases between the germline ends. The germline V gene has CDR1 SGHTS and CDR2 YDEGEE. This CDR3 spans 16 amino acids. The CDR3 coding sequence is TGTGCCAGCAGCCAAGGAAACAGTATGAGCACAGATACGCAGTATTTT. This translates into CASSQGNSMSTDTQYF.

This clone was seen once. The V and J genes are TRBV7-9 and TRBJ2-5, with TRBD1 identical over 9 bases. From germline, CDR1 is SEHNR and CDR2 FQNEAQ (reference sequence). This CDR3 comprises 13 residues. With 4 bases clipped from V and 7 bases from J, the junction kept 4 bases outside the gene matches. The CDR3 loop is CASSSGQGWTQYF. In DNA, the CDR3 is TGTGCCAGCAGCTCGGGACAGGGTTGGACCCAGTACTTC.

This clone was seen just once. This chain links TRBV7-3 with TRBJ2-1, with 7 bases that match TRBD1. Germline V gene lookup returns CDR1 SGHTA and CDR2 FQGTGA. The CDR3 consists of 16 residues. V shed 2 bases, J shed 7 bases, and the junction held 11 bases outside the gene matches. CDR3 DNA sequence: TGTGCCAGCAGCTTAGCCCCCGGGACAGTCGGGAATGAGCAGTTCTTC. It codes for CASSLAPGTVGNEQFF. The full variable domain, rest sourced from reference TRBV7-3 and TRBJ2-1, is GAGVSQTPSNKVTEKGKYVELRCDPISGHTALYWYRQSLGQGPEFLIYFQGTGAADDSGLPNDRFFAVRPEGSVSTLKIQRTERGDSAVYLCASSLAPGTVGNEQFFGPGTRLTVL.

The V gene is TRBV14, the J gene TRBJ2-3, with 8 bases that match TRBD2. CDR3 length: 17 residues. V was clipped by 2 bases and J by 5 bases; unmatched bases: 12. The germline CDR1 and CDR2 sequences are SGHDN and FVKESK. CDR3 nucleotide sequence: TGTGCCAGCAGCCAATGGGCTAGCGGGCCCCGAGTAGATACGCAGTATTTT. It is translated as CASSQWASGPRVDTQYF.

This clone has just one count. V and J are TRBV11-2 and TRBJ2-5, with TRBD1 matching over 10 bases. CDR1 and CDR2 (germline): SGHAT, FQNNGV. The CDR3 is made up of 15 amino acids. V lost 0 bases, J lost 4 bases, and 2 bases stayed unmatched. For the CDR3, the DNA is TGTGCCAGCAGCTTAGATAGGGACAGGGGAGAGACCCAGTACTTC. Translated: CASSLDRDRGETQYF.

The rearrangement links TRBV4-2 to TRBJ1-2; the D gene is possibly TRBD1 (5 bases). Germline V gives CDR1 LGHNA, CDR2 YNFKEQ. Between the trimmed V and J ends, which lost 5 bases and 8 bases, there was a span of 18 bases. This CDR3 is 14 amino acids long. CDR3 bases: TGTGCCAGCAGCAAAAGGACTCCCGGGGGAGGCTACACCTTC. Encoded protein: CASSKRTPGGGYTF.

The genes are TRBV19 and TRBJ1-5, with TRBD1 as a possible D gene (6 bases). The V gene's germline CDR1 is LNHDA and CDR2 SQIVND (reference sequence). The CDR3 consists of 15 residues. V lost 2 bases and J 4 bases, leaving 12 bases between the germline ends. The CDR3 DNA follows: TGTGCCAGTAGTATACGGGGGGGCTGGAATCAGCCCCAGCATTTT. It is translated as CASSIRGGWNQPQHF.

V gene TRBV7-6 combines with J gene TRBJ2-1; TRBD1 aligns across 11 bases. This CDR3 region has 16 residues. Germline-derived CDR1 and CDR2 are SGHVS and FNYEAQ. Trimming at V came to 4 bases and at J to 2 bases, leaving 4 bases not matched to a gene. The CDR3, as DNA: TGTGCCAGCAGCTCCACGGGACAGGGGGCCTACAATGAGCAGTTCTTC. Its protein is CASSSTGQGAYNEQFF.

The chain couples TRBV18 to TRBJ2-3, with D unclear. Between the trimmed V and J ends, which lost 6 bases and 8 bases, there was a span of 15 bases. The germline V gene encodes CDR1 KGHSH and CDR2 LQKENI. The CDR3 consists of 13 residues. The CDR3 DNA follows: TGTGCCAGCTCCAGTCTGGAAAGGGTTACGCAGTATTTT. Encoded protein: CASSSLERVTQYF.

J is TRBJ1-1 and V is TRBV7-2; no definite D call. The CDR3 runs to 17 residues. Between the trimmed V and J ends, which lost 0 bases and 0 bases, there was a span of 14 bases. CDR1 and CDR2 (germline): SGHTA, FQGNSA. The DNA for the CDR3 is TGTGCCAGCAGCTTAGCTGGACGGCTACCCATGAACACTGAAGCTTTCTTT. Translating it yields CASSLAGRLPMNTEAFF.

The chain carries TRBV10-3 and TRBJ2-7; 10 bases fit TRBD1. The CDR3 consists of 16 residues. Germline CDR1 reads ENHRY; CDR2 reads SYGVKD. The ends lost 6 bases at V and 3 bases at J; junction bases unmatched: 11. The CDR3 DNA sequence: TGTGCCATCAGACAACAATACCGGGACAGGGGCTACGAGCAGTACTTC. The encoded protein is CAIRQQYRDRGYEQYF.

In this sample, this clone turned up a few times. The chain employs TRBV14 and TRBJ1-5; 8 bases are shared with TRBD1. Per the germline V gene, CDR1 is SGHDN and CDR2 is FVKESK. This CDR3 comprises 14 residues. V was clipped by 6 bases and J by 5 bases; unmatched bases: 6. CDR3 in DNA: TGTGCCAGCAGTTGGACAGGGCGGGATCAGCCCCAGCATTTT. Encoded protein: CASSWTGRDQPQHF.

The chain uses TRBV9 and TRBJ1-1; TRBD1 might be the D (5 bases). The V gene's germline CDR1 is SGDLS and CDR2 YYNGEE. V lost 0 bases and J 4 bases, leaving 10 bases between the germline ends. The length of the CDR3 is 14 residues. The CDR3 region is CASSVVAGSTEAFF. The CDR3 DNA reads TGTGCCAGCAGCGTAGTTGCAGGGAGCACTGAAGCTTTCTTT.

CDR3 DNA: TGTGCCTGGAGCGGGGCATACAATGAGCAGTTCTTC. Its protein is CAWSGAYNEQFF. The rearrangement joins TRBV30 to TRBJ2-1, with D perhaps given as TRBD1 or TRBD2 (5 bases each). The CDR3 sequence is 12 residues long. Germline values: CDR1 GTSNPN, CDR2 SVGIG (reference sequence). V dropped 3 bases and J dropped 4 bases, with 7 bases sitting between them.

Only one count was recorded for this clone. The J gene is TRBJ2-7, the V gene TRBV5-1, with 10 positions matching TRBD2. The CDR3 contains 15 residues. Germline V gene data show CDR1 as SGHRS and CDR2 as YFSETQ. V was clipped by 4 bases and J by 0 bases; unmatched bases: 4. CDR3 sequence (DNA): TGCGCCAGCAGCGCAGGACTAGCGGACTCCTACGAGCAGTACTTC. Translated, it gives CASSAGLADSYEQYF.

The chain employs TRBV5-8 and TRBJ2-1; D is ambiguous. V lost 1 base and J lost 5, with 4 bases in between. CDR1 SGHTS and CDR2 YDEGEE come from the germline V gene. The CDR3 runs 12 residues. The CDR3 DNA follows: TGTGCCAGCAGCTTGACAGACAATGAGCAGTTCTTC. Translated, it gives CASSLTDNEQFF.

The chain employs TRBV4-1 and TRBJ2-1, with 7 bases lining up with TRBD1. The trim removed 5 bases at V and 4 bases at J, leaving 17 bases unmatched. Looked up from germline, CDR1 is MGHRA and CDR2 is YSYEKL. The CDR3 runs 18 residues. The CDR3 is CASSELTGSGIGYNEQFF. CDR3 DNA sequence: TGCGCCAGCAGCGAGTTGACAGGGAGTGGGATCGGGTACAATGAGCAGTTCTTC.

DNA for the CDR3: TGCGCCAGCAGCCAAGAGGTCAACAGCAATGAGCAGTTCTTC. Protein product: CASSQEVNSNEQFF. The rearrangement joins TRBV4-1 to TRBJ2-1, with D uncertain. V was shortened by 0 bases and J by 6 bases, with 9 bases between the two germline ends. Germline V gene sequence: CDR1 MGHRA, CDR2 YSYEKL. This CDR3 contains 14 residues.

The chain carries TRBV4-3 and TRBJ2-7; D is possibly TRBD1 (5 bases). The germline V gene encodes CDR1 LGHNA and CDR2 YSLEER. There are 16 residues in the CDR3. V was shortened by 0 bases and J by 3 bases, with 15 bases between the two germline ends. CDR3 protein: CASSQEVGQGVYEQYF. CDR3 sequence (DNA): TGCGCCAGCAGCCAAGAAGTCGGGCAGGGTGTCTACGAGCAGTACTTC.

This clone occurred once. This rearrangement joins TRBV7-2 to TRBJ2-4; D might be TRBD2 (5 bases). From germline, CDR1 is SGHTA and CDR2 FQGNSA. CDR3 length: 15 amino acids. The V end lost 1 base, the J end lost 6 bases, and 13 bases lay between the germline ends. For the CDR3, the DNA is TGTGCCAGCAGCTTAGAGGGCGGGCTCGCAAACATTCAGTACTTC. This codes for CASSLEGGLANIQYF.

The genes are TRBV28 and TRBJ2-5; TRBD2 agrees at 7 bases. Germline values: CDR1 MDHEN, CDR2 SYDVKM. V shed 2 bases and J 7 bases; nucleotides not matched to a gene: 19. This CDR3 has 18 residues. CDR3 bases: TGTGCCAGCAGTTTAAAATCCCGGGGAGGGACCGGGGTGGGGACCCAGTACTTC. Translating gives CASSLKSRGGTGVGTQYF.

The table lists this clone with a count of one. Additional DNA sequences in this sample encode the identical CDR3. CDR3 region: CASSPITGELFF. In nucleotides, the CDR3 is TGTGCCAGCTCACCAATAACCGGGGAGCTGTTTTTT. The chain links TRBV18 to TRBJ2-2; unclear D gene. This CDR3 has 12 residues. V lost 2 bases, J lost 5 bases, and 3 bases lay in between. Germline lookup yields CDR1 KGHSH and CDR2 LQKENI.

The rearrangement joins TRBV7-9 to TRBJ2-1; the match to TRBD1 covers 8 bases. V lost 11 bases and J lost 0; bases outside the gene matches: 6. CDR3 length: 14 amino acids. Germline CDR1 SEHNR, CDR2 FQNEAQ (reference sequence). The chain's CDR3 is CASSGGYSYNEQFF. In nucleotides, the CDR3 is TGTGCCTCTTCAGGGGGCTACTCCTACAATGAGCAGTTCTTC.